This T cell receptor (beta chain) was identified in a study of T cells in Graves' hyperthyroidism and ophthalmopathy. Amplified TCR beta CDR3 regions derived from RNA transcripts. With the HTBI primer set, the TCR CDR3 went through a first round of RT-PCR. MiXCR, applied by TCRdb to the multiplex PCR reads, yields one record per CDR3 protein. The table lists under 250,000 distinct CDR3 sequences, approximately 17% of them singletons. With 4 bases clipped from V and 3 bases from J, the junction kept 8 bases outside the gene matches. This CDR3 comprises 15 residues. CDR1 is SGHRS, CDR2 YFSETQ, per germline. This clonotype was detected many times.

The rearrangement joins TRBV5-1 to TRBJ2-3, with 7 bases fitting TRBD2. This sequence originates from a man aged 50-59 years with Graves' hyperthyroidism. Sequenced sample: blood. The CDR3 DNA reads TGCGCCAGCAGCGATCCGGGAGGAGGGACAGATACGCAGTATTTT. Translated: CASSDPGGGTDTQYF. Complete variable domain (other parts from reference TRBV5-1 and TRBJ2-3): KAGVTQTPRYLIKTRGQQVTLSCSPISGHRSVSWYQQTPGQGLQFLFEYFSETQRNKGNFPGRFSGRQFSNSRSEMNVSTLELGDSALYLCASSDPGGGTDTQYFGPGTRLTVL.